The 2 T cell receptor beta chains below were found in one sample sequenced in a study of T cells after posttransplantation cyclophosphamide. Sequencing was performed with immunoSEQ multiplex PCR; in TCRdb, only in-frame clones are kept and a portion is missing. The data show roughly 4,900 clones, less than 80% seen once. The sequencing sample was made of memory CD8+ T cells sorted from blood. Receptors were obtained from a woman aged 60-75 years in good health, CMV-negative, and a related stem cell transplant donor.

The chain recombines TRBV19 with TRBJ1-2; unclear D gene. CDR1 is LNHDA, CDR2 SQIVND, per germline (reference sequence). Trimming pared 1 base from V and 7 bases from J, leaving 4 bases between. CDR3 size: 11 residues. The CDR3 DNA reads TGTGCCAGTAGTATAGCGGTTGGCTACACCTTC. It codes for CASSIAVGYTF.

The chain recombines TRBV27 with TRBJ1-4; the match to TRBD1 covers 9 bases. With V trimmed by 4 bases and J by 3 bases, 12 bases remained unmatched. This CDR3 spans 18 amino acids. CDR1 MNHEY and CDR2 SMNVEV come from the germline V gene (reference sequence). The CDR3 protein is CASSSVYRQGGSNEKLFF. CDR3 sequence (DNA): TGTGCCAGCAGTTCCGTATATCGACAGGGGGGGTCTAATGAAAAACTGTTTTTT.